The present TCR beta chain was sequenced within a study of cytomegalovirus exposure and HLA in healthy donors. Notes on the study in general: The authors listed 150 to 200 TCR beta chains as cytomegalovirus-associated. According to reports, the classifier identified cytomegalovirus status with high specificity and sensitivity.

Germline V CDR1 and CDR2: SEHNR, FQNEAQ (reference sequence). This CDR3 has 17 residues. Primers: 60 Vbeta forward and 13 Jbeta reverse. Clones were read by immunoSEQ multiplex PCR, and TCRdb kept only the in-frame ones, dropping some. The profile shows over 130,000 clones, approximately 85% of them singletons. Unrecorded immune exposures were likely, despite nominal health at sampling. Turning to this clone: Its antigen is not identified. An end of the junction differs from the germline gene, which may be a read error.

The V and J genes are TRBV7-9 and TRBJ2-7, with 13 bases aligning to TRBD2. This TCR was sampled from a woman aged 40-49 years in good health and CMV-seronegative. The sample consisted of PBMCs. The CDR3 coding sequence is TGTTCCAGCAGCTTATTTGGGGGACTAGCGGGAAGCTACGAGCAGTACTTC. It is translated as CSSSLFGGLAGSYEQYF.